Listed below are T cell receptor beta chains from one sample, sequenced in a study of T cell repertoires in cytomegalovirus infection. MiXCR, applied by TCRdb to the reads, yields one record per CDR3 protein. The sample yields approximately 730,000 distinct CDR3 sequences, roughly 28% seen once. Their specific antigens are unknown. Material: cultured CD8+ T cells from PBMCs, obtained from culture after CMV antigen stimulation. The receptor set was obtained from a human donor in good health (CMV status not recorded). Some clones in this sample may be carry-over from other donors' samples. Both conserved end residues are part of each CDR3.

TRBV6-8,CASSPGGTGYEQYF
TRBV7-9,CASSWVGRNTEAFF
TRBV19,CASSMAGPGAEAFF
TRBV28,CASSLGRGGTEAFF
TRBV19,CASSRPGHSTDTQYF
TRBV7-7,CASSLQAGSLETQYF
TRBV12-3/TRBV12-4,CASSLLRGGFPSYNEQFF
TRBV7-2,CASSLGAGPTDTQYF
TRBV4-1,CASSQTAGTNNEQFF
TRBV11-3,CASSFRVGGIGEQFF
TRBV4-3,CASSQRDTSNEKLFF
TRBV7-8,CASLSGGKQYF
TRBV25-1,CASSEWGGLYEQYF
TRBV4-2,CASSQEVGLVGEKLFF
TRBV18,CASSPSKGSVYEQYF
TRBV7-2,CASSLGGGGIDTQYF
TRBV6-4,CASSDSSGGPTDTQYF